This entry describes one T cell receptor (beta chain). The antigen it binds to is not known. No clone much larger than this one lies a single base away; base qualities are absent. Other nucleotide sequences from this sample produce the same CDR3. Including cysteine and phenylalanine, the CDR3 has 12 amino acids. CDR3 DNA is the only sequence kept; it has 36 bases, read in frame from the first base. CDR1 is given as SEHNR and CDR2 as FQNEAQ, both from the germline V gene (reference sequence). The V and J ends are trimmed by 1 base and 3 bases, leaving 4 bases between them. Using the deep immunoSEQ assay, multiplex PCR amplified TCR CDR3 regions from genomic DNA. Extracted genomic DNA from each cell subset was distributed evenly across all wells of several immunoSEQ 96-well plates, and each plate was treated as a replicate. For sorted subsets, roughly 200 ng genomic DNA, equal to 30,000 or so T cell genomes, was loaded into each replicate PCR. Purified libraries were quantified with a Qubit 3.0 fluorometer, sized on a Bioanalyzer 2100, and re-quantified with the KAPA Library Quantification kit. A separate single-read 150-cycle Illumina NextSeq 550 flow cell was used to sequence each immunoSEQ 96-well plate. For the original study's pipeline: Because only junctional sequences without quality scores were contained in the immunoSEQ output, filtering matching that applied to full-length reads could not be performed. Sequences were annotated with PyIR, a Python wrapper for IgBLAST v1.9, using IMGT germline references to assign V/J genes and CDR3. Any read was removed if the V/J assignment was weak (E-value above 1e-6), the CDR3 was missing, or the read contained stop codons, out-of-frame junctions, or ambiguous translated residues. V3J clonotypes were defined as sequences sharing an identical inferred V gene, J gene, and CDR3 amino acid sequence. To compute the percentage overlap between repertoires, the number of shared unique clonotypes was divided by the size of the smaller repertoire. Richness of each repertoire was evaluated using RTK rarefaction, the Chao1 estimator, and Recon v2.1 estimates of unobserved clonotypes. For all TCRbeta clonotypes obtained by the gDNA method from four donors, generation probabilities were computed with OLGA. This is the immuneACCESS table as TCRdb keeps it, with only in-frame sequences that have V and J called. A part of the clones is gone; compared with another copy, unresolved V genes explain less than half, and the rest is unexplained. That table supplies the V and J calls and clone size; D and trimming were determined from the DNA. Counted in this sample were hundreds of thousands of clones; less than 85% of them appeared once. The ten largest make up 1.5% to 2% of the sample.

Donors were healthy HIV-negative adults with no recently reported acute infections or vaccinations. Every donor was a Caucasian adult residing in Nashville, Tennessee, USA. CD4+ T cells were enriched by magnetic negative selection, after which naive cells were positively selected on CD45RA and the negative fraction was taken as the memory subset. Blood was obtained by leukapheresis, after which PBMCs were separated by Ficoll-Histopaque density gradient centrifugation and cryopreserved in liquid nitrogen vapor phase. Analytical flow cytometry was used to check the purity and quantity of each magnetically sorted T cell population. Genomic DNA was isolated from every sorted fraction and measured by UV absorbance on a Nanodrop 2000c. The sample comes from a study of shared clonotypes between healthy human individuals (TCRdb year 2020). For the study in its entirety: A few men and a couple of women, aged 18 to 49 years, made up the cohort. Between about 0.8 and 9.5 billion PBMCs per donor were obtained by leukapheresis. To increase sequencing depth and limit assay-specific biases, different laboratories used diverse techniques to prepare libraries and sequence TCR repertoires. For each donor, CD4 naive and CD4 memory were each run on three plates, CD8 naive on two plates, and CD8 memory on one plate. The study deeply sequenced blood TCR repertoires of about 5 healthy adults to estimate repertoire size and the extent of clonotype sharing between individuals.

What the work shows at the level of the full study, not this receptor alone: Even with the large sequencing depth, rarefaction of the sorted-subset datasets indicated that sequencing was incomplete. Estimated clonotype richness was generally larger for naive than for memory subsets. Based on pairwise subsampling, the degree of clonotype sharing among donors was expected to be affected by sequencing depth. The genetic and exposure-history diversity represented was limited by the small number of donors. Sharing across a handful of donors was observed for 4.5% to 6.5% of naive CD4, 3.5% of naive CD8, around 2.5% of memory CD4, and approximately 0.41% of memory CD8 clonotypes. Compared with non-shared clonotypes, the clonotypes found in all four sorted-subset donors had higher generation probabilities. Sampling was restricted to blood, and TCR repertoires in tissues likely differ from the TCR repertoires found in blood.

The receptor chain draws on TRBV7-9 and TRBJ2-7, with an unclear D gene assignment. The TCR sequence derives from a woman aged 25 to 39 in good health. Material: memory CD4+ T cells sorted from blood. Per the publication, the cell subset or site label means: CD45RA-negative fraction. DNA sequence: TGTGCCAGCAGCTTAGGCAGCTACGAGCAGTACTTC. It specifies CASSLGSYEQYF.